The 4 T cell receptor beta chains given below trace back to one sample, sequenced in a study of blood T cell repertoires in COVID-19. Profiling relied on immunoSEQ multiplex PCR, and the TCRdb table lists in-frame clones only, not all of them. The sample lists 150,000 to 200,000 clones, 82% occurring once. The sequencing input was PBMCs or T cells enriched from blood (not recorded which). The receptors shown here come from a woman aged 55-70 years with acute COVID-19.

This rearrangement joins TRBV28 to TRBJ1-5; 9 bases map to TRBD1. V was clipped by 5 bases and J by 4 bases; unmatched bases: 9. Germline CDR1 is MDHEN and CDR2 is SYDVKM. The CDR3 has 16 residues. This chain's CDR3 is CASSNGTGGPNQPQHF. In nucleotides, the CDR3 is TGTGCCAGCAGTAACGGTACAGGGGGCCCTAATCAGCCCCAGCATTTT.

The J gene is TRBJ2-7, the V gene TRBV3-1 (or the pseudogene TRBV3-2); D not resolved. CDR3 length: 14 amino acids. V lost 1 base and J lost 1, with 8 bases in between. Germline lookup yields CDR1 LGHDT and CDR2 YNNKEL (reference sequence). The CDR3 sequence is CASSQGVASYEQYF. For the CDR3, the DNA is TGTGCCAGCAGCCAAGGGGTAGCTTCCTACGAGCAGTACTTC.

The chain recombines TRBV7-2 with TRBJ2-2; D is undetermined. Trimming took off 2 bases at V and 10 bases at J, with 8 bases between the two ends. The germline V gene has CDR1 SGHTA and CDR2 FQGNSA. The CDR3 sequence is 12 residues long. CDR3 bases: TGTGCCAGCAGCTTATTAGAAGTGGAGCTGTTTTTT. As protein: CASSLLEVELFF.

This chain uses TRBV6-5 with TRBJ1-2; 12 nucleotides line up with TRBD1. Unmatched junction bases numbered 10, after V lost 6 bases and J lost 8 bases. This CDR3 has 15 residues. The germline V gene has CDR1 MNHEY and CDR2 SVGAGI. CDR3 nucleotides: TGTGCCAGCAGACGACCGGGACAGGGGGCGCGCGGCTACACCTTC. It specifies CASRRPGQGARGYTF.